Sequencing of this T cell receptor (beta chain) was carried out in a study of human T cells and chemical hapten exposure listed by TCRdb under 2021. Context from the whole study: For sensitization, 2% DPC in acetone was applied to a roughly 2 cm by roughly 2 cm area of upper inner arm skin. Alopecia areata with under or over 50% scalp involvement, alopecia totalis and alopecia universalis were represented in the patient cohort, which was mostly female. Approximately 30 alopecia patients provided blood for TCR sequencing at one to four time points (pre-sensitization, 2, 6 and 24 weeks). Peripheral blood TCR repertoire changes were tracked in vivo in alopecia patients during primary and secondary sensitization to the hapten diphenylcyclopropenone (DPC). Libraries were pooled for sequencing, and per-sample TCR yields varied mainly because of small differences in library volumes within the pool. Patients additionally received weekly therapeutic DPC doses to the scalp throughout the roughly 25-week study period. Blood was sampled from patients pre-sensitization (week 0) and at 2, 6 and about 24 weeks after DPC sensitization. Patch testing on the upper back used Finn chambers containing 0.01% DPC, with scoring done after 6 days according to International Contact Dermatitis Research Group standards. What the work shows at the level of the full study, not this receptor alone: Expanded TCRs formed significantly more large CDR3 similarity clusters than pre-sensitization or healthy control sets, consistent with antigen-driven responses. Patch test score was positively correlated with the number of PT1 expanded TCRs, with significance at thresholds 8, 16 and 32 but not at 4. Repeated subsampling changed both the strength of the expansion versus patch-test correlation and the threshold at which the correlation became significant. DPC sensitization did not change how many TCRs were above 1 in 1000 frequency, and no evidence was found of alterations in global repertoire structure. Alopecia, a presumed autoimmune disease, was present in all patients, so the immune response of the patients might differ from that of healthy individuals.

From the cysteine through the phenylalanine, the CDR3 covers 14 amino acids. Of the read, only the CDR3 DNA is kept; its 42 bases are in frame from base 1. CDR1 and CDR2 were assigned from the germline V gene (reference sequence) as LNHDA and SQIVND. Unmatched junction bases come to 4, with V trimmed by 6 bases and J by 2 bases. A remark on this clonotype: The target of this receptor is not known. Qualities for individual bases were not recorded, and no much larger clone is one base off.

The method was RACE. TCRdb shows the sequencer as NextSeq 500. Library preparation attached unique molecular identifiers to individual cDNA molecules for quantitative, reproducible TCR counting. Both TCR alpha and TCR beta chains were sequenced from each blood RNA sample. Per the authors' processing: Samples had a median of around 92,000 TCRs, with a range from roughly 20,000 to 690,600. The Decombinator software suite was used to annotate V, J and CDR3 in the TCR reads. For the PS versus PT1 abundance plots, all samples were subsampled to the same number of TCRs (28,000). Expanded TCRs were defined as absent before sensitization and observed at least eight times at the 2-week time point. TCRdb ran its own pipeline on the public reads, namely fastp trimming at Q25 and MiXCR clone calling, and kept in-frame beta chains. Rows with a matching CDR3 protein are joined into one entry that keeps the most common DNA and genes. The V and J calls and clone size come from TCRdb's table, not from the authors' own analysis. In all, the sample holds fewer than 100,000 distinct CDR3 sequences, and roughly an eighth of those were seen once. The ten most abundant clones make up around 2.2% of the sample.

The time point label, read with the paper, signifies: patch test 1, 2 weeks after DPC sensitization. The sample's treatment or condition label is to be understood as: therapeutic diphenylcyclopropenone sensitization with weekly scalp DPC. Blood at each patch-test visit was drawn before the patch test was applied. Patients were considered eligible if aged 18 to 70, diagnosed with alopecia and deemed suitable for DPC therapy, and patients were excluded if pregnant. Total RNA was extracted from unfractionated whole blood that had been collected in Tempus Blood RNA tubes. The sample was whole blood, taken in connection with sensitization to the hapten diphenylcyclopropenone (DPC). The chain employs TRBV19 and TRBJ2-1, and TRBD1 matches 7 of the central bases. The receptor's source is a woman aged 40 to 55 with alopecia areata. Some clones in this sample may be carry-over from other donors' samples. The encoded CDR3 is CASRTGIPYNEQFF. Here is the DNA: TGTGCCAGTAGGACAGGGATCCCCTACAATGAGCAGTTCTTC.